Shown below are 22 T cell receptor beta chains from a single sample sequenced in a study of CD8 T cells in ankylosing spondylitis. TCRdb reanalysed the 5' RACE reads using MiXCR and keeps one entry per CDR3 protein. The table shows roughly 250,000 distinct CDR3 sequences, with 10% occurring only once. Sequencing used blood, either unsorted or a sorted T cell fraction (not recorded which). Receptor source: a male donor with ankylosing spondylitis or in good health (not recorded which).

This clonotype was detected many times. The V and J genes are TRBV12-3 or TRBV12-4 and TRBJ1-4; no clear D. This CDR3 contains 14 residues. The ends were cut back, 7 bases at V and 3 bases at J, with 12 bases in the middle. Here the CDR3 DNA reads TGTGCCAGCACCTCGGGAACTTCTAATGAAAAACTGTTTTTT. Translating it yields CASTSGTSNEKLFF.

A word on this clonotype: Mismatch with germline at one junction end may stem from a read error. The chain links TRBV5-4 to TRBJ2-5; D not certain. The CDR3 length is 15 residues. Germline lookup yields CDR1 SGHNT and CDR2 YYREEE (reference sequence). The CDR3 loop reads CTSSLSPANQETQHF. CDR3 DNA sequence: TGTACCAGCAGCTTGTCCCCGGCAAACCAAGAGACCCAGCACTTC.

This clonotype occurred many times. CDR3 in DNA: TGCGCCAGCAGCTTCACAGGGGGCCGCTCCTACAATGAGCAGTTCTTC. Encoded protein: CASSFTGGRSYNEQFF. The chain couples TRBV5-1 to TRBJ2-1; TRBD1 matches 9 bases. The germline CDR1 and CDR2 sequences are SGHRS and YFSETQ. The CDR3 totals 16 residues. V lost 2 bases to trimming and J lost 0 bases; unmatched junction nucleotides: 3. The full variable domain, completed using reference TRBV5-1 and TRBJ2-1, is KAGVTQTPRYLIKTRGQQVTLSCSPISGHRSVSWYQQTPGQGLQFLFEYFSETQRNKGNFPGRFSGRQFSNSRSEMNVSTLELGDSALYLCASSFTGGRSYNEQFFGPGTRLTVL.

This clonotype was found a few times. Here the CDR3 reads CASSLGTSGRIATGELFF. In nucleotides, the CDR3 is TGTGCCAGCAGCTTAGGGACTAGCGGGAGGATTGCCACCGGGGAGCTGTTTTTT. This chain links TRBV11-1 with TRBJ2-2; TRBD2 matches 14 bases. The junction had 5 bases not matched to a gene; V was cut back by 1 base and J by 4 bases. This CDR3 has 18 amino acids. Germline CDR1 SGHAT, CDR2 FQDESV (reference sequence).

The table lists this clonotype with a few counts. This chain connects TRBV6-4 to TRBJ2-6; the D gene is possibly TRBD1 (5 bases). CDR1 is MRHNA, CDR2 SNTAGT, per germline. This CDR3 contains 16 residues. Trimming removed 5 bases from V and 0 bases from J, with 11 bases in between. CDR3 DNA: TGTGCCAGCAGTAAGACAGCTAGCTCTGGGGCCAACGTCCTGACTTTC. Protein sequence: CASSKTASSGANVLTF.

Many counts were recorded for this clonotype. V and J are TRBV5-1 and TRBJ1-2; no definite D call. Germline CDR1 is SGHRS and CDR2 is YFSETQ. V lost 4 bases and J lost 1, with 8 bases in between. The CDR3 is 13 amino acids. The CDR3 DNA reads TGCGCCAGCAGCCTCACTCGTAACTATGGCTACACCTTC. It specifies CASSLTRNYGYTF.

This clonotype was recorded at least ten times. V usage is TRBV29-1 and J usage is TRBJ1-1; TRBD1 matches at 10 bases. The length of the CDR3 is 13 residues. With V trimmed by 3 bases and J by 7 bases, 5 bases remained unmatched. The V gene's germline CDR1 is SQVTM and CDR2 ANQGSEA. DNA for the CDR3: TGCAGCGTTGAGTTTGACAGGGGGCTTGAAGCTTTCTTT. Amino acid sequence: CSVEFDRGLEAFF.

This clonotype has at least ten counts. The gene calls are TRBV29-1 and TRBJ2-7; D may be TRBD2 (11 bases). CDR1 is SQVTM, CDR2 ANQGSEA, per germline. The CDR3 contains 18 residues. Trimming left V 4 bases short and J 0 bases short, with 25 bases between. In DNA form, the CDR3 reads TGCAGCGTTGCCCAGTGGACAGGGGGGACTAGCGGCTCCTACGAGCAGTACTTC. Amino acid sequence: CSVAQWTGGTSGSYEQYF.

This chain links TRBV27 with TRBJ2-1; 8 bases are a match to TRBD2. CDR3 length: 19 amino acids. V shed 8 bases and J 5 bases; nucleotides not matched to a gene: 23. Germline CDR1 and CDR2: MNHEY and SMNVEV (reference sequence). The DNA for the CDR3 is TGTGCCAGCGGTAACCTGGGACTAGGTGCGACCGCACCTAACAATGAGCAGTTCTTC. This sequence encodes CASGNLGLGATAPNNEQFF.

Turning to this clonotype: One base away lies a much larger clone, so this may be a sequencing read error. J is TRBJ1-4 and V is TRBV30; D gene ambiguous. This CDR3 contains 11 residues. Germline lookup yields CDR1 GTSNPN and CDR2 SVGIG (reference sequence). The CDR3 sequence is CTWRYNEKLFF. CDR3 nucleotides: TGTACCTGGAGGTATAATGAAAAACTGTTTTTT. The full variable domain, its missing parts supplied by reference TRBV30 and TRBJ1-4, is SQTIHQWPATLVQPVGSPLSLECTVEGTSNPNLYWYRQAAGRGLQLLFYSVGIGQISSEVPQNLSASRPQDRQFILSSKKLLLSDSGFYLCTWRYNEKLFFGSGTQLSVL.

This clonotype was counted ten times or more. The gene calls are TRBV4-1 and TRBJ2-5, with 9 bases that match TRBD2. J gave up 3 bases and V 1 base, and 3 bases lay outside the gene matches. In germline, CDR1 is MGHRA, CDR2 YSYEKL. The CDR3 is 15 residues long. CDR3 sequence: CASSQVGLAKETQYF. The CDR3 DNA follows: TGCGCCAGCAGCCAAGTTGGACTAGCGAAAGAGACCCAGTACTTC.

As concerns this clonotype: The junction does not match germline at one end; this may be a read error. The chain couples TRBV4-2 to TRBJ1-1, with D possibly matching TRBD1 (6 bases). CDR1 is LGHNA, CDR2 YNFKEQ, per germline. This CDR3 is built from 16 residues. The CDR3 nucleotides are TGTGTCAGCAGCCAAGACCTACAGGGTGCGTGCACTGAAGCTTTCTTT. This gives the protein CVSSQDLQGACTEAFF.

There are many counts of this clonotype. This chain connects TRBV29-1 to TRBJ1-5; D remains ambiguous. Trimming removed 6 bases from V and 6 bases from J, with 12 bases in between. Per the germline V gene, CDR1 is SQVTM and CDR2 is ANQGSEA. The CDR3 consists of 12 residues. CDR3: CSVGGIGQPQHF. The CDR3, as DNA: TGCAGCGTCGGAGGTATAGGTCAGCCCCAGCATTTT.

This clonotype has a count of ten or more. The rearrangement links TRBV19 to TRBJ2-1; 9 nucleotides agree with TRBD1. V shed 5 bases and J 3 bases; nucleotides not matched to a gene: 5. The CDR3 is made up of 15 amino acids. The germline V gene has CDR1 LNHDA and CDR2 SQIVND (reference sequence). In DNA form, the CDR3 reads TGTGCCAGTAGTTGGACAGGGGTGGGCTACAATGAGCAGTTCTTC. It is translated as CASSWTGVGYNEQFF.

About this clonotype itself: A clone one base away is much larger, so this may be a read error. The genes are TRBV20-1 and TRBJ2-7, with TRBD2 matching over 7 bases. J gave up 0 bases and V 7 bases, and 15 bases lay outside the gene matches. Germline CDR1 is DFQATT and CDR2 is SNEGSKA (reference sequence). The CDR3 consists of 16 residues. The CDR3 bases are TGCAGTGGTCCCAAAAAGGCGGGAGATTTCTCCTACGAGCAGTACTTC. It is translated as CSGPKKAGDFSYEQYF.

This clonotype has at least ten counts. The rearrangement joins TRBV11-2 to TRBJ2-4; 8 bases line up with TRBD2. Germline CDR1 reads SGHAT; CDR2 reads FQNNGV. The CDR3 covers 16 residues. V dropped 1 base and J dropped 11; count of bases not matched to a gene: 13. CDR3 sequence reads: CASSLVGLAGGRFQYF. The CDR3 nucleotides read TGTGCCAGCAGCTTAGTGGGGCTAGCGGGTGGGAGGTTTCAGTACTTC.

This clonotype has more than one count but fewer than ten. V is TRBV12-3 or TRBV12-4 and J is TRBJ1-2, with 7 nucleotides matching TRBD1. V lost 5 bases and J lost 4; bases outside the gene matches: 10. This CDR3 region has 15 residues. CDR3 nucleotide sequence: TGTGCCAGCAGTAGAGACGAGGGGGCGGGCTATGGCTACACCTTC. Translating gives CASSRDEGAGYGYTF.

This clonotype was seen many times. The chain carries TRBV5-1 and TRBJ2-7; 7 positions agree with TRBD1. CDR1 SGHRS and CDR2 YFSETQ come from the germline V gene. CDR3 length: 15 residues. Unmatched junction bases numbered 9, after V lost 4 bases and J lost 2 bases. The CDR3 coding sequence is TGCGCCAGCAGCCAGAACGGGGACAGAACCTACGAGCAGTACTTC. It encodes CASSQNGDRTYEQYF.

This clonotype appeared many times. The chain couples TRBV5-1 to TRBJ2-3; D remains ambiguous. Per the germline V gene, CDR1 is SGHRS and CDR2 is YFSETQ. The CDR3 length is 14 residues. Trimming shortened V by 1 base and J by 7 bases, and 13 bases separated the two germline ends. The CDR3 protein is CASSLRPDTHTQYF. Here the CDR3 DNA reads TGCGCCAGCAGCTTGCGACCCGACACGCATACGCAGTATTTT.

This clonotype was seen at least ten times. This chain connects TRBV20-1 to TRBJ2-5; D is perhaps TRBD1 (6 bases). Trimming stripped 3 bases from V and 1 base from J, with 18 bases between. Germline-derived CDR1 and CDR2 are DFQATT and SNEGSKA (reference sequence). The CDR3 has 16 residues. CDR3 sequence (DNA): TGCAGTGCTAGTTCCTCAGGGGCAAAGCTCCAAGAGACCCAGTACTTC. Protein sequence: CSASSSGAKLQETQYF.

This clonotype was seen at least ten times. The V gene is TRBV12-3 or TRBV12-4, the J gene TRBJ2-3; 13 nucleotides match TRBD2. CDR3 size: 18 residues. V dropped 6 bases and J dropped 2; count of bases not matched to a gene: 11. The CDR3 region is CASSRLAGGRRYTDTQYF. In DNA, the CDR3 is TGTGCCAGCAGCAGACTAGCGGGGGGCCGTCGTTACACAGATACGCAGTATTTT.

This clonotype has ten or more counts. This chain connects TRBV3-1 to TRBJ2-2; 8 bases map to TRBD2. The junction had 3 bases not matched to a gene; V was cut back by 5 bases and J by 4 bases. Germline CDR1 and CDR2: LGHDT and YNNKEL (reference sequence). The CDR3 runs 14 residues. CDR3 loop: CASSYGTSTGELFF. The CDR3 DNA reads as TGTGCCAGCAGCTACGGGACTAGCACCGGGGAGCTGTTTTTT.